The 30 T cell receptor beta chains given below trace back to one sample, sequenced in a study of regulatory T cells in long-lasting Graves disease. iRepertoire HTBI primers and Arm-PCR of CDR3 regions built TCR beta libraries. TCRdb re-called the multiplex PCR reads through MiXCR, storing one row per CDR3 protein. Of approximately 400,000 distinct CDR3 sequences in the sample, about 15% were seen once. Time point here: newly diagnosed GD, antithyroid drugs for less than 3 months. Extracted PBMC RNA gave rise to the TCR library. This sample was also put to use in a study of T cells in Graves' hyperthyroidism and ophthalmopathy.

The input for sequencing was peripheral blood mononuclear cells (PBMCs), taken at new diagnosis, from a patient treated with antithyroid drugs. The receptors originated from a woman in her thirties or forties with Graves disease.

This clonotype showed up many times. The V and J genes are TRBV30 and TRBJ1-5, with 10 positions matching TRBD1. Germline V gene data show CDR1 as GTSNPN and CDR2 as SVGIG (reference sequence). The CDR3 runs 17 residues. Losses at the gene ends were 2 bases for V and 4 bases for J; bases not matched to a gene: 11. The CDR3 region has the DNA TGTGCCTGGAGTCCACGGGGGGGGACAGGGGTGAATCAGCCCCAGCATTTT. This encodes CAWSPRGGTGVNQPQHF.

This clonotype has a count of ten or more. The chain carries TRBV12-3 or TRBV12-4 and TRBJ2-7, with D tentatively TRBD2 (5 bases). This CDR3 contains 12 residues. V was cut by 6 bases and J by 6 bases, with 12 bases left in between. The CDR3 loop reads CASREAWSEQYF. CDR3 coding DNA: TGTGCCAGCAGGGAGGCTTGGTCCGAGCAGTACTTC.

This clonotype was seen a few times. The V call is TRBV10-3, the J call TRBJ2-7, with D unresolved. This CDR3 region has 13 residues. The germline V gene has CDR1 ENHRY and CDR2 SYGVKD. V was cut by 0 bases and J by 3 bases, with 6 bases left in between. CDR3 in DNA: TGTGCCATCAGTGAGTCCCTAAACTACGAGCAGTACTTC. Its protein product is CAISESLNYEQYF.

CDR3 nucleotides: TGCAGTGCTCTCCGGGACGGCTACGAGCAGTACTTC. Amino acids: CSALRDGYEQYF. The chain is built from TRBV20-1 and TRBJ2-7; D tentatively reads TRBD1 or TRBD2 (5 bases each). The CDR3 spans 12 residues. From germline, CDR1 is DFQATT and CDR2 SNEGSKA (reference sequence). With 5 bases removed from V and 3 bases from J, the gap between germline ends came to 11 bases.

The chain carries TRBV6-1 and TRBJ1-5; unclear D gene. V lost 1 base and J lost 6, with 7 bases in between. The CDR3 is 13 residues long. Germline V lookup: CDR1 MNHNS, CDR2 SASEGT. CDR3 residues: CASSEVPTQPQHF. CDR3 DNA sequence: TGTGCCAGCAGTGAAGTCCCGACTCAGCCCCAGCATTTT.

This clonotype was seen ten or more times. The rearrangement joins TRBV24-1 to TRBJ2-5; D unclear. The germline V gene has CDR1 KGHDR and CDR2 SFDVKD. CDR3 length: 15 residues. Trimming shortened V by 7 bases and J by 5 bases, and 19 bases separated the two germline ends. CDR3 bases: TGTGCCACCAGGGGATTTGGGCGGAACCGGGAGACCCAGTACTTC. Amino acids: CATRGFGRNRETQYF.

The chain has TRBV18 and TRBJ2-7, with TRBD2 matching 7 bases. This CDR3 is built from 13 residues. Germline trimming cut 4 bases from V and 3 bases from J; bases unmatched to any gene: 3. Germline loops: CDR1 KGHSH, CDR2 LQKENI. CDR3: CASSRTSDYEQYF. CDR3 DNA sequence: TGTGCCAGCTCACGGACTAGTGACTACGAGCAGTACTTC.

This clonotype was detected a few times. A read error may account for a junction end that differs from germline. The chain combines TRBV7-3 with TRBJ2-7; TRBD1 matches 7 bases. This CDR3 contains 15 residues. Germline loops: CDR1 SGHTA, CDR2 FQGTGA. For the CDR3, the DNA is TGTGCTAGCAGCAACCGGGACAGTGGGCCCTACGAGCAGTACTTC. It specifies CASSNRDSGPYEQYF. The complete variable domain, with remaining parts taken from reference TRBV7-3 and TRBJ2-7, reads GAGVSQTPSNKVTEKGKYVELRCDPISGHTALYWYRQSLGQGPEFLIYFQGTGAADDSGLPNDRFFAVRPEGSVSTLKIQRTERGDSAVYLCASSNRDSGPYEQYFGPGTRLTVT.

This clonotype was recorded many times. Compared with germline, one end of the junction differs, possibly owing to a read error. V is TRBV11-3 and J is TRBJ1-3; tentatively, D is TRBD1 (5 bases). Germline CDR1 reads SGHNT; CDR2 reads YENEEA. There are 14 residues in the CDR3. The CDR3 DNA sequence: TGTGCCAGCACCTTAGACAGCTCTGGAAACACCATATATTTT. Encoded protein: CASTLDSSGNTIYF.

This chain joins TRBV28 and TRBJ1-6; D call uncertain. The CDR3 has 16 amino acids. Trimming shortened V by 3 bases and J by 0 bases, and 9 bases separated the two germline ends. The germline V gene has CDR1 MDHEN and CDR2 SYDVKM. The CDR3 here is CASSLTGHSYNSPLHF. The CDR3 DNA reads TGTGCCAGCAGTTTGACCGGCCACTCCTATAATTCACCCCTCCACTTT.

The rearrangement uses TRBV12-3 or TRBV12-4 and TRBJ2-1, with 12 bases lining up with TRBD2. This CDR3 spans 17 amino acids. J lost 4 bases, V lost 5 bases, and 9 bases had no gene match. In nucleotides, the CDR3 is TGTGCCAGCAGTCCCCGCGGACTAGCGGGGATATACAATGAGCAGTTCTTC. As protein: CASSPRGLAGIYNEQFF.

This clonotype was seen a few times. The chain links TRBV5-1 to TRBJ1-4, with D perhaps TRBD1 (5 bases). The V end lost 0 bases, the J end lost 6 bases, and 9 bases lay between the germline ends. CDR1 SGHRS and CDR2 YFSETQ come from the germline V gene. The length of the CDR3 is 14 residues. CDR3 in amino acids: CASSLGGIYEKLFF. CDR3 in DNA: TGCGCCAGCAGCTTGGGGGGGATATATGAAAAACTGTTTTTT.

Ten or more counts support this clonotype. This sequence joins TRBV20-1 and TRBJ2-3; possible D gene TRBD2, 5 bases. Germline V lookup: CDR1 DFQATT, CDR2 SNEGSKA (reference sequence). There are 12 residues in the CDR3. The CDR3 DNA sequence: TGCAGCGGGTGGGAGAACACAGATACGCAGTATTTT. It is translated as CSGWENTDTQYF.

This clonotype was seen at least ten times. J is TRBJ2-1 and V is TRBV24-1; 16 nucleotides align to TRBD2. CDR1 and CDR2 (germline): KGHDR, SFDVKD. With V trimmed by 7 bases and J by 1 base, 9 bases remained unmatched. The CDR3 is 19 residues long. The CDR3 sequence: CATRVGLAGGQKSYNEQFF. DNA of the CDR3: TGTGCCACCAGAGTGGGACTAGCGGGAGGGCAAAAATCCTACAATGAGCAGTTCTTC.

At least ten counts were recorded for this clonotype. This may arise from a read error, as a much more abundant clone is one base away. V usage is TRBV28 and J usage is TRBJ1-1; weak D call: TRBD1 (6 bases). The CDR3 spans 13 residues. CDR1 and CDR2 (germline): MDHEN, SYDVKM. V lost 5 bases, J lost 2 bases, and 9 bases lay in between. CDR3 sequence reads: CASSTGFNTEAFF. In DNA form, the CDR3 reads TGTGCCAGCAGTACAGGGTTCAACACTGAAGCTTTCTTT. Full variable domain (remainder filled in from reference TRBV28 and TRBJ1-1): DVKVTQSSRYLVKRTGEKVFLECVQDMDHENMFWYRQDPGLGLRLIYFSYDVKMKEKGDIPEGYSVSREKKERFSLILESASTNQTSMYLCASSTGFNTEAFFGQGTRLTVV.

This clonotype has only a few counts. The V gene is TRBV5-5, the J gene TRBJ2-4; 14 nucleotides align to TRBD2. Trimming took 2 bases from V and 2 from J; bases not matched to a gene: 3. The germline V gene encodes CDR1 SGHKS and CDR2 YYEKEE (reference sequence). The CDR3 consists of 17 residues. CDR3 DNA: TGTGCCAGCAGCTTCGGACTAGCGGGAGGAACCAAAAACATTCAGTACTTC. Translating it yields CASSFGLAGGTKNIQYF.

This clonotype was recorded a few times. J is TRBJ1-1 and V is TRBV6-2 or TRBV6-3; D not certain. CDR1 is MNHEY, CDR2 SVGEGT, per germline. Trimming took off 6 bases at V and 0 bases at J, with 14 bases between the two ends. The CDR3 runs to 15 residues. CDR3 in DNA: TGTGCCAGCAGAGGCGGAGGGATCATGAACACTGAAGCTTTCTTT. This gives the protein CASRGGGIMNTEAFF.

This clonotype was detected once. A far larger clone is a single base away, which makes a read error likely. The chain links TRBV11-3 to TRBJ2-5, with 9 bases that match TRBD1. The J call may be mistaken, given a closer DNA end match to TRBJ2-1. The CDR3 runs to 15 residues. Germline-derived CDR1 and CDR2 are SGHNT and YENEEA. The CDR3 coding sequence is TGTGCCAGCAGCTCGGGGACAGGGACATGGAATGAGCAGTTCTTC. Amino acids: CASSSGTGTWNEQFF.

This chain connects TRBV7-6 to TRBJ2-2; TRBD2 is a possible D gene (5 bases). CDR1 is SGHVS and CDR2 is FNYEAQ in the germline V gene. With 1 base removed from V and 4 bases from J, the gap between germline ends came to 16 bases. The CDR3 has 17 amino acids. The CDR3 region is CASSLESSRAGTGELFF. The CDR3 coding sequence is TGTGCCAGCAGCTTAGAGTCATCGCGGGCAGGCACCGGGGAGCTGTTTTTT.

The table lists this clonotype with many counts. V and J are TRBV5-1 and TRBJ2-5, with 7 bases identical to TRBD1. The CDR3 covers 15 residues. V shed 4 bases and J 2 bases; nucleotides not matched to a gene: 8. In germline, CDR1 is SGHRS, CDR2 YFSETQ. The CDR3 sequence: CASSPMGQIQETQYF. DNA for the CDR3: TGCGCCAGCAGCCCAATGGGACAGATTCAAGAGACCCAGTACTTC.

The chain recombines TRBV7-8 with TRBJ2-2, with 7 bases fitting TRBD1. CDR1 SGHVS and CDR2 FQNEAQ come from the germline V gene. Germline trimming cut 0 bases from V and 4 bases from J; bases unmatched to any gene: 2. The CDR3 is made up of 15 amino acids. DNA of the CDR3: TGTGCCAGCAGCTTAGCGGGACAGTCCACCGGGGAGCTGTTTTTT. It is translated as CASSLAGQSTGELFF.

The V call is TRBV5-4, the J call TRBJ2-1, with no clear D. V dropped 0 bases and J dropped 1 base, with 11 bases sitting between them. Per the germline V gene, CDR1 is SGHNT and CDR2 is YYREEE (reference sequence). This CDR3 spans 16 amino acids. The DNA of the CDR3 is TGTGCCAGCAGCTTGGCCGGTGGGTTGTCCTACAATGAGCAGTTCTTC. It codes for CASSLAGGLSYNEQFF.

This clonotype was detected many times. The chain joins TRBV6-2 or TRBV6-3 to TRBJ2-5; 9 bases agree with TRBD1. The tail of the sequence fits TRBJ2-1 better, so the J call may be wrong. This CDR3 spans 16 amino acids. Germline values: CDR1 MNHEY, CDR2 SVGEGT. The DNA for the CDR3 is TGTGCCAGCAATTCCCCGGACAGGGGCCTCAATGATGAGCAGTTCTTC. It specifies CASNSPDRGLNDEQFF.

This clonotype was seen at least ten times. The chain combines TRBV5-5 with TRBJ2-7; D possibly corresponds to TRBD1 (5 bases). Deletions cut 2 bases from V and 2 bases from J, with 14 bases between. The CDR3 has 15 amino acids. Looked up from germline, CDR1 is SGHKS and CDR2 is YYEKEE (reference sequence). This CDR3 reads CASSFGVGEAYEQYF. As DNA, the CDR3 is TGTGCCAGCAGCTTTGGGGTAGGGGAAGCCTACGAGCAGTACTTC.

This clonotype was detected a few times. The conserved phenylalanine or tryptophan is not found at the CDR3 terminus, so this likely reflects a read error. The chain carries TRBV10-3 and TRBJ2-7, with TRBD2 identical over 11 bases. The V and J ends lost 6 bases and 2 bases, in that order; junction bases with no gene match: 0. Germline loops: CDR1 ENHRY, CDR2 SYGVKD. CDR3 length: 13 amino acids. Written as DNA, the CDR3 is TGTGCCATCAGACTAGCGGGGGCCTACGAGCAGTACTCC. Its translation: CAIRLAGAYEQYS.

This clonotype was observed at least ten times. The V call is TRBV6-1, the J call TRBJ1-1; D call uncertain. V was shortened by 3 bases and J by 1 base, with 15 bases between the two germline ends. Germline V CDR1 and CDR2: MNHNS, SASEGT. The CDR3 spans 16 residues. The CDR3 spells CASSESFLGPNTEAFF. As DNA, the CDR3 is TGTGCCAGCAGTGAGTCTTTCTTGGGTCCGAACACTGAAGCTTTCTTT.

This clonotype was detected a few times. The chain is built from TRBV20-1 and TRBJ2-1, with TRBD1 matching 9 bases. V gave up 5 bases and J gave up 8 bases; unmatched junction bases: 7. The length of the CDR3 is 13 residues. Per the germline V gene, CDR1 is DFQATT and CDR2 is SNEGSKA (reference sequence). The CDR3 sequence: CSADMDRGDEQFF. Here the CDR3 DNA reads TGCAGTGCTGACATGGACAGGGGCGATGAGCAGTTCTTC.

A few counts support this clonotype. The J gene is TRBJ2-1, the V gene TRBV12-5; 8 bases line up with TRBD2. The ends lost 0 bases at V and 4 bases at J; junction bases unmatched: 20. Germline V CDR1 and CDR2: LGHNT, FRNRAP. The CDR3 is made up of 21 amino acids. The CDR3 reads CASGLVLASGRNEVAYNEQFF. CDR3 nucleotide sequence: TGTGCTAGTGGTTTGGTACTGGCTAGCGGGCGAAATGAAGTGGCGTACAATGAGCAGTTCTTC.

At least ten counts were recorded for this clonotype. The chain links TRBV20-1 to TRBJ2-1; 7 bases agree with TRBD2. Germline V gene data show CDR1 as DFQATT and CDR2 as SNEGSKA (reference sequence). The CDR3 extends over 14 amino acids. V lost 3 bases to trimming and J lost 5 bases; unmatched junction nucleotides: 7. The CDR3 is CSASGGSGNNEQFF. In DNA, the CDR3 is TGCAGTGCTAGCGGGGGGTCTGGAAACAATGAGCAGTTCTTC.

The sample holds one count of this clonotype. This sequence joins TRBV6-8 and TRBJ2-7, with 9 positions matching TRBD2. CDR1 and CDR2 from the germline V gene are MNHGY and SAAAGT. This CDR3 contains 15 residues. J gave up 2 bases and V 4 bases, and 6 bases lay outside the gene matches. The CDR3 protein is CASSLQAGGPYEQYF. Here the CDR3 DNA reads TGTGCCAGCAGTTTACAAGCGGGAGGACCCTACGAGCAGTACTTC.